The entry that follows covers one TCR beta chain sequence. The data stem from a study of blood T cell repertoires in COVID-19. In the study overall: Both acute and convalescent COVID-19 samples were obtained from the United States, Italy and Spain. The cDNA or gDNA used as material had been derived from T cells, B-cell-depleted T cells, or PBMCs.

Authors' data handling: Scientists estimated how many nucleated cells there were by amplifying reference gene primers. Clones were sequenced by immunoSEQ multiplex PCR, and TCRdb holds only the in-frame ones, with some missing. V and J calls and clone size follow that table, whereas D and trimming were derived from the DNA. In the table there are 130,000 to 150,000 clones, around 80% of which are singletons. With 5 bases removed from V and 6 bases from J, the gap between germline ends came to 9 bases. CDR1 and CDR2 from the germline V gene are MNHNY and SVGAGI (reference sequence). The CDR3 has 12 residues.

Sequencing was performed on peripheral blood. The clonotype comes from a man aged 55 to 70 with active or convalescent COVID-19. The chain combines TRBV6-6 with TRBJ2-3; perhaps TRBD1 as D (6 bases). The CDR3 spells CASSLTGDTQYF. CDR3 DNA sequence: TGTGCCAGCAGTCTTACAGGGGATACGCAGTATTTT.